The 23 T cell receptor beta chains listed next were all sequenced from one sample in a study of blood T cell repertoires in COVID-19. TCRdb's copy holds only in-frame clones and misses some; the assay was immunoSEQ multiplex PCR. Here the sample spans roughly 15,000 clones, roughly 82% being singletons. Sample: peripheral blood. These receptors were collected from an older man with active COVID-19.

V gene TRBV5-4 combines with J gene TRBJ2-7; TRBD1 matches 7 bases. J gave up 0 bases and V 1 base, and 1 base lay outside the gene matches. Germline CDR1 reads SGHNT; CDR2 reads YYREEE (reference sequence). This CDR3 spans 14 amino acids. As DNA, the CDR3 is TGTGCCAGCAGCTTGCGGGACAGCTCCTACGAGCAGTACTTC. Its protein is CASSLRDSSYEQYF. The full variable domain, completed using reference TRBV5-4 and TRBJ2-7, is ETGVTQSPTHLIKTRGQQVTLRCSSQSGHNTVSWYQQALGQGPQFIFQYYREEENGRGNFPPRFSGLQFPNYSSELNVNALELDDSALYLCASSLRDSSYEQYFGPGTRLTVT.

The chain has TRBV7-2 and TRBJ2-3; TRBD2 agrees at 10 bases. The germline V gene encodes CDR1 SGHTA and CDR2 FQGNSA. The junction had 3 bases not matched to a gene; V was cut back by 2 bases and J by 1 base. This CDR3 is built from 16 residues. The CDR3 sequence: CASSLRLAGRTDTQYF. The CDR3 DNA is TGTGCCAGCAGCTTACGACTAGCGGGCCGCACAGATACGCAGTATTTT.

The CDR3 nucleotides read TGTGCCAGCAGCTTAAGACAGGGGGCCAGAAATGAGCAGTTCTTC. Translation gives CASSLRQGARNEQFF. This chain links TRBV5-4 with TRBJ2-1; 10 bases line up with TRBD1. Germline V CDR1 and CDR2: SGHNT, YYREEE (reference sequence). Losses at the gene ends were 2 bases for V and 7 bases for J; bases not matched to a gene: 6. This CDR3 contains 15 residues.

The gene calls are TRBV9 and TRBJ2-7; D unresolved. V lost 5 bases to trimming and J lost 2 bases, with 14 bases between them. This CDR3 is built from 14 residues. Germline V gene lookup returns CDR1 SGDLS and CDR2 YYNGEE. CDR3 in amino acids: CASSSGGGPYEQYF. CDR3 nucleotides: TGTGCCAGCAGTTCCGGTGGTGGTCCCTACGAGCAGTACTTC.

The V gene is TRBV7-9, the J gene TRBJ2-1, with 10 bases matching TRBD2. V was pared by 1 base and J by 8 bases, with 5 bases of the junction left unmatched. This CDR3 spans 15 amino acids. Germline V lookup: CDR1 SEHNR, CDR2 FQNEAQ (reference sequence). CDR3 in amino acids: CASSLVASGSDEQFF. The CDR3 DNA is TGTGCCAGCAGCTTAGTCGCTAGCGGGAGCGATGAGCAGTTCTTC.

V gene TRBV28 combines with J gene TRBJ2-1, with D perhaps matching TRBD1 (6 bases). This CDR3 region has 13 residues. From germline, CDR1 is MDHEN and CDR2 SYDVKM. The V end lost 6 bases, the J end lost 5 bases, and 11 bases lay between the germline ends. CDR3 nucleotide sequence: TGTGCCAGCAGACGGACAGATCACAATGAGCAGTTCTTC. Its protein is CASRRTDHNEQFF. The variable domain in full, completed from reference TRBV28 and TRBJ2-1, reads DVKVTQSSRYLVKRTGEKVFLECVQDMDHENMFWYRQDPGLGLRLIYFSYDVKMKEKGDIPEGYSVSREKKERFSLILESASTNQTSMYLCASRRTDHNEQFFGPGTRLTVL.

The gene calls are TRBV5-5 and TRBJ2-7; 8 bases are a match to TRBD1. V lost 2 bases, J lost 0 bases, and 7 bases stayed unmatched. The CDR3 contains 16 residues. Germline V gives CDR1 SGHKS, CDR2 YYEKEE (reference sequence). The CDR3 bases are TGTGCCAGCAGCTTAGAACAGGGGGGACCCTCCTACGAGCAGTACTTC. Translated, it gives CASSLEQGGPSYEQYF.

The chain uses TRBV4-3 and TRBJ2-1; possible D gene TRBD1, 7 bases. The V gene lost 0 bases and the J gene lost 3 bases, with 15 bases spanning the gap. Germline CDR1 reads LGHNA; CDR2 reads YSLEER. The CDR3 sequence is 17 residues long. CDR3 residues: CASSQEGGQRRYNEQFF. CDR3 bases: TGCGCCAGCAGCCAAGAGGGGGGACAGCGCCGCTACAATGAGCAGTTCTTC.

This chain uses TRBV6-5 with TRBJ1-4; D is unresolved. Between the trimmed V and J ends, which lost 0 bases and 4 bases, there was a span of 12 bases. The CDR3 extends over 16 amino acids. The germline V gene encodes CDR1 MNHEY and CDR2 SVGAGI. CDR3 nucleotide sequence: TGTGCCAGCAGTTACTCGGGCAGAGTCAATAATGAAAAACTGTTTTTT. Encoded protein: CASSYSGRVNNEKLFF.

This clone was observed a handful of times. V and J are TRBV19 and TRBJ2-3; tentatively, D is TRBD2 (6 bases). The CDR3 is 15 amino acids. The V end was cut by 4 bases, the J end by 2 bases, with 13 bases between. Per the germline V gene, CDR1 is LNHDA and CDR2 is SQIVND (reference sequence). This chain's CDR3 is CASSTGLAPTDTQYF. As DNA, the CDR3 is TGTGCCAGTAGTACGGGCCTAGCGCCCACAGATACGCAGTATTTT.

The chain carries TRBV5-1 and TRBJ2-1; TRBD2 matches at 7 bases. CDR1 is SGHRS, CDR2 YFSETQ, per germline. With V trimmed by 0 bases and J by 5 bases, 8 bases remained unmatched. This CDR3 has 16 amino acids. The CDR3, as DNA: TGCGCCAGCAGCTTGGGTCCTAGCGGAAAGAACAATGAGCAGTTCTTC. This translates into CASSLGPSGKNNEQFF.

V is TRBV11-2 and J is TRBJ2-5; 7 nucleotides align to TRBD1. J gave up 1 base and V 4 bases, and 0 bases lay outside the gene matches. This CDR3 has 13 residues. The V gene's germline CDR1 is SGHAT and CDR2 FQNNGV. In nucleotides, the CDR3 is TGTGCCAGCAGCTGGACAGGCCAAGAGACCCAGTACTTC. Translating it yields CASSWTGQETQYF.

The chain carries TRBV4-1 and TRBJ2-2; 11 bases fit TRBD2. In germline, CDR1 is MGHRA, CDR2 YSYEKL. This CDR3 has 16 amino acids. V shed 4 bases, J shed 6 bases, and the junction held 7 bases outside the gene matches. The CDR3 is CASSRLAGGLAGELFF. The CDR3 coding sequence is TGCGCCAGCAGCCGCCTAGCGGGAGGTTTGGCCGGGGAGCTGTTTTTT.

The chain links TRBV19 to TRBJ2-1; 9 nucleotides agree with TRBD1. The CDR3 consists of 16 residues. Germline CDR1 is LNHDA and CDR2 is SQIVND (reference sequence). The V segment lost 5 bases and the J segment 7 bases; nucleotides outside the gene matches: 12. DNA for the CDR3: TGTGCCAGTAGTGACAACAGGGGGCTCCCGGAGAATGAGCAGTTCTTC. Amino acid sequence: CASSDNRGLPENEQFF.

This chain connects TRBV3-1 (or the pseudogene TRBV3-2) to TRBJ1-4; the D gene is possibly TRBD1 (6 bases). The V gene's germline CDR1 is LGHDT and CDR2 YNNKEL (reference sequence). The CDR3 has 15 amino acids. Trimming left V 1 base short and J 7 bases short, with 13 bases between. CDR3 in DNA: TGTGCCAGCAGCCAAGTCAGGGGTTTTGGTGAAAAACTGTTTTTT. Translating gives CASSQVRGFGEKLFF.

CDR3 in amino acids: CASSQDRVDEQYF. The CDR3 DNA reads TGCGCCAGCAGCCAAGACCGGGTTGACGAGCAGTACTTC. This chain joins TRBV4-1 and TRBJ2-7; D is undetermined. Trimming took off 0 bases at V and 5 bases at J, with 8 bases between the two ends. This CDR3 spans 13 amino acids. The germline gives CDR1 MGHRA, CDR2 YSYEKL.

The chain is built from TRBV4-1 and TRBJ2-3; D might be TRBD1 (5 bases). In germline, CDR1 is MGHRA, CDR2 YSYEKL. V gave up 7 bases and J gave up 2 bases, with 7 bases separating them. This CDR3 contains 12 residues. The CDR3 here is CASTGNTDTQYF. CDR3 nucleotides: TGCGCCAGCACAGGGAACACAGATACGCAGTATTTT.

This clone was observed once. This chain links TRBV4-1 with TRBJ2-3; 8 bases agree with TRBD2. The CDR3 has 15 amino acids. Germline CDR1 MGHRA, CDR2 YSYEKL. J was trimmed by 4 bases and V by 1 base; bases with no gene match: 4. The CDR3 DNA reads TGCGCCAGCAGCCAAGCGGGAGGGCTGCCAGATACGCAGTATTTT. Its translation is CASSQAGGLPDTQYF.

The chain combines TRBV10-3 with TRBJ2-3; D may be TRBD2 (5 bases). This CDR3 has 16 residues. With 2 bases removed from V and 0 bases from J, the gap between germline ends came to 12 bases. The V gene's germline CDR1 is ENHRY and CDR2 SYGVKD. CDR3 in DNA: TGTGCCATCAGTGAGCACGGACGGACTAGCACAGATACGCAGTATTTT. Its protein product is CAISEHGRTSTDTQYF.

The gene calls are TRBV7-2 and TRBJ2-1, with D maybe TRBD2 (5 bases). V lost 0 bases to trimming and J lost 4 bases, with 7 bases between them. Germline V lookup: CDR1 SGHTA, CDR2 FQGNSA. The CDR3 is made up of 14 amino acids. The CDR3 here is CASSLAGVYNEQFF. The CDR3 DNA reads TGTGCCAGCAGCTTAGCGGGAGTGTACAATGAGCAGTTCTTC.

CDR3 residues: CASSLVGGISRNFEQFF. Here the CDR3 DNA reads TGCGCCAGCAGCTTGGTAGGAGGAATTAGTCGGAACTTTGAGCAGTTCTTC. This chain joins TRBV5-1 and TRBJ2-1, with D possibly TRBD2 on 5 matching bases. Germline loops: CDR1 SGHRS, CDR2 YFSETQ. There are 17 residues in the CDR3. V lost 0 bases to trimming and J lost 9 bases, with 22 bases between them.

By its share, this clone is large. The chain employs TRBV4-1 and TRBJ1-4; D is perhaps TRBD1 (5 bases). Germline loops: CDR1 MGHRA, CDR2 YSYEKL. The CDR3 is 16 amino acids. V dropped 0 bases and J dropped 3 bases, with 11 bases sitting between them. The CDR3 reads CASSQEYRPPNEKLFF. The CDR3 DNA reads as TGCGCCAGCAGCCAAGAATACAGGCCGCCTAATGAAAAACTGTTTTTT.

The genes are TRBV27 and TRBJ1-5; D might be TRBD1 (6 bases). The CDR3 is 16 residues long. CDR1 and CDR2 (germline): MNHEY, SMNVEV (reference sequence). Trimming removed 5 bases at V and 4 bases at J, with 18 bases between. The CDR3 coding sequence is TGTGCCAGCAGTCTCTACGGGACAAGGGGGAATCAGCCCCAGCATTTT. The encoded protein is CASSLYGTRGNQPQHF.